The T cell receptor beta chain under discussion was sequenced for a study of early T cells in non-severe SARS-CoV-2 infection. Each cDNA molecule carried a unique molecular identifier. TCRdb re-called the 5' RACE reads through MiXCR, storing one row per CDR3 protein. Of approximately 26,000 distinct CDR3 sequences listed, around 5% are singletons. Worth noting for this clonotype: Its target is unknown.

Study-level points and caveats: In VDJdb matching, anti-spike CD8 responses were favored while private and CD4 specificities went missing.

CDR3 size: 14 residues. Trimming left V 1 base short and J 0 bases short, with 8 bases between. Germline V gives CDR1 SGHRS, CDR2 YFSETQ. The receptor was derived from an adult who was a healthcare worker with PCR-confirmed SARS-CoV-2 infection or an uninfected control (not recorded which). The rearrangement joins TRBV5-1 to TRBJ2-7; D perhaps matches TRBD1 (5 bases). The sample taken for sequencing was whole blood. For the CDR3, the DNA is TGCGCCAGCAGCTTGAGACAGAGCTCCTACGAGCAGTACTTC. Amino acid sequence: CASSLRQSSYEQYF.